This TCR beta chain was documented in a study of CD8 T cells in Susac syndrome. The diagnostic criteria were recently defined, and patients with Susac syndrome met them for definite or probable disease. Concerning this clonotype: Its specificity is unknown.

Random hexamers were used to reverse transcribe about 0.45 to 1 ug of RNA. Via MiXCR, TCRdb re-called the immunoSEQ multiplex PCR reads, giving one row per CDR3 protein. The sample yields over 150,000 distinct CDR3 sequences, 95% to 96% seen once. Study results and limitations: The authors acknowledged that their TCR sequencing and HLA analysis involved a relatively small number of individuals. The CD4+ T cell repertoires in Susac syndrome did not show any clonal expansion.

This receptor was identified in a human donor with Susac syndrome. The sequenced sample consisted of CD4+ T cells from PBMCs.

The CDR3 sequence: CSVGLETQYF. CDR3 nucleotide sequence: TGCAGCGTTGGACTAGAGACCCAGTACTTC. V and J are TRBV29-1 and TRBJ2-5, with D hard to call. Trimming shortened V by 4 bases and J by 4 bases, and 4 bases separated the two germline ends. Per the germline V gene, CDR1 is SQVTM and CDR2 is ANQGSEA. The CDR3 runs 10 residues.